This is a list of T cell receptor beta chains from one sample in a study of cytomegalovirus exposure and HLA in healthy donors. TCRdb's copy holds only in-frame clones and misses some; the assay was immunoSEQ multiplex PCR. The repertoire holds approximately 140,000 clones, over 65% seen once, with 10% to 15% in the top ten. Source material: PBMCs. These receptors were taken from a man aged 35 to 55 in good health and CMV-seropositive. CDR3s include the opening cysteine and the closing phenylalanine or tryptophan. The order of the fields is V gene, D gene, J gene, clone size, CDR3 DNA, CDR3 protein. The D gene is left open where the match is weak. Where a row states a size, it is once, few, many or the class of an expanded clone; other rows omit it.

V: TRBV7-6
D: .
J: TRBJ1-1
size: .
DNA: TGTGCCAGCAGCCCCATGGCGGGGGGTACTGAAGCTTTCTTT
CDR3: CASSPMAGGTEAFF

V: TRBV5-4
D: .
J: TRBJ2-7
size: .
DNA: TGTGCCAGCAGCTTTGGAGTACCGGACAGCTCCTACGAGCAGTACTTC
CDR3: CASSFGVPDSSYEQYF

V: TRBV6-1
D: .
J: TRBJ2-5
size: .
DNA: TGTGCCAGCAGGAGAGAACGCCAAGAGACCCAGTACTTC
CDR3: CASRRERQETQYF

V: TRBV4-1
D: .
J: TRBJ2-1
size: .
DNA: TGCGCCAGCAGCCAAGTGCGGCTAGTAAGAGACAATGAGCAGTTCTTC
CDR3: CASSQVRLVRDNEQFF

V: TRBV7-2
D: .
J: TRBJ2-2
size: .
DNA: TGTGCCAGCAGCCCCAGTCTTGGCGGGGAGCTGTTTTTT
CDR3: CASSPSLGGELFF

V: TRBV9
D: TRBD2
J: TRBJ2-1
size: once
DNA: TGTGCCAGCAGCCGGTTTGCGGGAGAGGGTAATGAGCAGTTCTTC
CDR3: CASSRFAGEGNEQFF

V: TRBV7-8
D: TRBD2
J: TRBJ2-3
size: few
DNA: TGTGCCAGCAGCGTTACTAGCGGGAGTTATACGCAGTATTTT
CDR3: CASSVTSGSYTQYF

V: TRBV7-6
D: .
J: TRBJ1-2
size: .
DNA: TGTGCCAGCAGCCTCGGTCAGGGCTATGGCTACACCTTC
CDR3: CASSLGQGYGYTF

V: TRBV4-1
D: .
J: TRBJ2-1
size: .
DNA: TGCGCCAGCAGCCAAAACCCTAGCGAAGGATTTTATGAGCAGTTCTTC
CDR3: CASSQNPSEGFYEQFF

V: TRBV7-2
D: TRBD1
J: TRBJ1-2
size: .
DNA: TGTGCCAGCAGCCCCAGACAGGGATATGGCTACACCTTC
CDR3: CASSPRQGYGYTF

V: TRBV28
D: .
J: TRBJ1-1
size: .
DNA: TGTGCCAGCAGTTTAACCGCGTTGAACACTGAAGCTTTCTTT
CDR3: CASSLTALNTEAFF

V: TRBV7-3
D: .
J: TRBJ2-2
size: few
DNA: TGTGCCAGCAGCTTGAGTCACGGGGCCGGGGAGCTGTTTTTT
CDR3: CASSLSHGAGELFF

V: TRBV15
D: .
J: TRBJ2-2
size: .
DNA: TGTGCCACCAGCGGGACTGTCGAGGGCACCGGGGAGCTGTTTTTT
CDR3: CATSGTVEGTGELFF

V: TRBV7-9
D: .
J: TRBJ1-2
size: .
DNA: TGTGCCAGCAGCTTAGCCCGGGACACTCCTAACTATGGCTACACCTTC
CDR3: CASSLARDTPNYGYTF

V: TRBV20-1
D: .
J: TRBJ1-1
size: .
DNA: TGCAGTGCTACAGGGAACACTGAAGCTTTCTTT
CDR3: CSATGNTEAFF

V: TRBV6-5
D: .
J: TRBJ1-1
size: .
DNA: TGTGCCAGCAGTTACCGTCAGGGGATTGGCAACACTGAAGCTTTCTTT
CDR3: CASSYRQGIGNTEAFF

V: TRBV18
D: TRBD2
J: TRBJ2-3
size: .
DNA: TGTGCCAGCTCACCACGTGGACTAGGCACAGATACGCAGTATTTT
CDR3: CASSPRGLGTDTQYF

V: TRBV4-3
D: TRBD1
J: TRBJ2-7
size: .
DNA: TGCGCCAGCAGCCGTCGGGACAGGTTGTACGAGCAGTACTTC
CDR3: CASSRRDRLYEQYF

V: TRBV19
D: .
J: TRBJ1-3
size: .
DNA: TGTGCCAGTAAATGGGGTCTAGCGGGAAACACCATATATTTT
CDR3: CASKWGLAGNTIYF

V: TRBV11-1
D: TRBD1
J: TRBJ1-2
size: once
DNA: TGTGCCAGCAGCAAAGATCGACAGGGGTCGATCTATGGCTACACCTTC
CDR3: CASSKDRQGSIYGYTF

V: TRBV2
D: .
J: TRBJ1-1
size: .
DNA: TGTGCCAGCAAGCCGACAGGTCAGAACACTGAAGCTTTCTTT
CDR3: CASKPTGQNTEAFF

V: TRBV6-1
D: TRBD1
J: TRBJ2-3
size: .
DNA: TGTGCCAGCCGACAGGGGGCAATCACAGATACGCAGTATTTT
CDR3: CASRQGAITDTQYF

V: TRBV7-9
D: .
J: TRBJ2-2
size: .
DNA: TGTGCCGCCCCCTCAGGGCTCACGTGGGACACCGGGGAGCTGTTTTTT
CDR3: CAAPSGLTWDTGELFF

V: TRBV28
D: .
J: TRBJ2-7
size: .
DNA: TGTGCCAGCAGCCTCTGGGGGCTATACGAGCAGTACTTC
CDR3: CASSLWGLYEQYF

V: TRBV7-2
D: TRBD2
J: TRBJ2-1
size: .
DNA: TGTGCCAGCAGGCCACGACTAGCGGGAGGGCCGGGCAATGAGCAGTTCTTC
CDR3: CASRPRLAGGPGNEQFF

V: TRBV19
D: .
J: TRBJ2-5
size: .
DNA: TGTGCCAGTAGTATAGATTCATCAGATCAAGAGACCCAGTACTTC
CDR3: CASSIDSSDQETQYF

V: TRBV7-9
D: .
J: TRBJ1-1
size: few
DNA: TGTGCCAGCAGCTTAGGCGGATCGCTGAACACTGAAGCTTTCTTT
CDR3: CASSLGGSLNTEAFF

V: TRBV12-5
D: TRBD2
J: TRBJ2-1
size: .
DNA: TGTGCTAGTGGTCCCGGGACTAGCGGCTACAATGAGCAGTTCTTC
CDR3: CASGPGTSGYNEQFF